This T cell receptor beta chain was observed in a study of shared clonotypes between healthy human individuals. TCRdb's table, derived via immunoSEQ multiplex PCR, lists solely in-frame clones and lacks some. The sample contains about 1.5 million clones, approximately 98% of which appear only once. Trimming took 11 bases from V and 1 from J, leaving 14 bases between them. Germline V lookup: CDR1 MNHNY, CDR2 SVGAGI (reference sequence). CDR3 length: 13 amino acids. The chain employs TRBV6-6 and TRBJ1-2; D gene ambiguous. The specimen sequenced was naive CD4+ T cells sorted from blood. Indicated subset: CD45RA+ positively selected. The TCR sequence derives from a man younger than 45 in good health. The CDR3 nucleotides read TGTGCCGTAAATACACGGGGTAACTATGGCTACACCTTC. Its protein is CAVNTRGNYGYTF.